Reported below is one T cell receptor (beta chain). The entry originates in a study of Ad26.COV2.S vaccination and SARS-CoV-2 variants. The germline gives CDR1 MDHEN, CDR2 SYDVKM. The ends lost 3 bases at V and 4 bases at J; junction bases unmatched: 5. This CDR3 region has 15 residues. Using immunoSEQ multiplex PCR, the repertoire was profiled, and TCRdb retains in-frame clones only, with some absent. The sample gives around 450,000 clones, about nine tenths of which show up once; less than 5.5% is in the top ten. Described treatment: some 20 received Ad26.COV2.S at low or high dose, single or two shots; about 5 received placebo; per-sample allocation not given. Material that was analyzed had been drawn on day 63 after the first vaccine or placebo injection. Donation was by an adult aged 18-55 years who was in Boston.

The receptor's source is a person aged 18 to 65 who received the Ad26.COV2.S COVID-19 vaccine or a placebo. This chain joins TRBV28 and TRBJ2-3; 9 nucleotides line up with TRBD2. Here the sequenced sample was peripheral blood, taken in a trial of Ad26.COV2.S vaccine versus placebo. The CDR3 sequence is CASSFGAGGPDTQYF. In nucleotides, the CDR3 is TGTGCCAGCAGTTTCGGAGCGGGAGGCCCAGATACGCAGTATTTT.